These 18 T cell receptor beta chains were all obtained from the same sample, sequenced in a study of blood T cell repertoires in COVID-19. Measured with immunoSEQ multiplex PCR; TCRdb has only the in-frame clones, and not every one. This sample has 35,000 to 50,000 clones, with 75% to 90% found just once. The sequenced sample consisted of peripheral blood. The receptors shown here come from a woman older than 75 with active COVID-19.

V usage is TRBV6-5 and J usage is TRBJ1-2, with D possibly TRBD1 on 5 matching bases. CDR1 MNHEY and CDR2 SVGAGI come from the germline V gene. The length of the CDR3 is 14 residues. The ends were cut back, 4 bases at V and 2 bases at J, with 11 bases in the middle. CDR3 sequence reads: CASSLQRGNYGYTF. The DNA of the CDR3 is TGTGCCAGCAGTTTACAGCGGGGGAACTATGGCTACACCTTC.

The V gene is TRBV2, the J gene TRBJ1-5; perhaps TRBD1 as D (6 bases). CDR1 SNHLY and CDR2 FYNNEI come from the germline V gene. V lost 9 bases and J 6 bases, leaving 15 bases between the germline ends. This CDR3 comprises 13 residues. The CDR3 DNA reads TGTGCCAGTGAAGCGGGGGCGCGTCAGCCCCAGCATTTT. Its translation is CASEAGARQPQHF.

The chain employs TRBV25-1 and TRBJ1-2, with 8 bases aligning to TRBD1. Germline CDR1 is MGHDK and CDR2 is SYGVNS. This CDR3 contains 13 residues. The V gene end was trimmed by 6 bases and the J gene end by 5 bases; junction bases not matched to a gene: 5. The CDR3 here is CASSPGQGYGYTF. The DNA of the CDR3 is TGTGCCAGCAGCCCCGGACAGGGTTATGGCTACACCTTC.

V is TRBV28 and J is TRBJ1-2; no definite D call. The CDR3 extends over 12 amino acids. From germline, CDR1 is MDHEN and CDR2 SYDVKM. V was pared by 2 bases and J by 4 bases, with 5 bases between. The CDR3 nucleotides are TGTGCCAGCAGTTTACTCGGCTATGGCTACACCTTC. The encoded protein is CASSLLGYGYTF.

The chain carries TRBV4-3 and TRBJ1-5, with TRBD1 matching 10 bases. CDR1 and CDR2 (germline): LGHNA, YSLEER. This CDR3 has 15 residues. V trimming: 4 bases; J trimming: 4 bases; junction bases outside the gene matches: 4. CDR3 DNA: TGCGCCAGCAGCCGGGACAGGGGACCGAATCAGCCCCAGCATTTT. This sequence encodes CASSRDRGPNQPQHF.

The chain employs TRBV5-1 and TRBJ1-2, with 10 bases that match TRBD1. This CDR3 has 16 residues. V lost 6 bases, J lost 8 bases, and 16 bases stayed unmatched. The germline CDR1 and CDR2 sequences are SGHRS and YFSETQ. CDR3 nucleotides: TGCGCCAGCACCCCGAACCCCTTCGACAGGGGGCGAGGCTACACCTTC. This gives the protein CASTPNPFDRGRGYTF. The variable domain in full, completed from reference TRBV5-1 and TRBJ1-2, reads KAGVTQTPRYLIKTRGQQVTLSCSPISGHRSVSWYQQTPGQGLQFLFEYFSETQRNKGNFPGRFSGRQFSNSRSEMNVSTLELGDSALYLCASTPNPFDRGRGYTFGSGTRLTVV.

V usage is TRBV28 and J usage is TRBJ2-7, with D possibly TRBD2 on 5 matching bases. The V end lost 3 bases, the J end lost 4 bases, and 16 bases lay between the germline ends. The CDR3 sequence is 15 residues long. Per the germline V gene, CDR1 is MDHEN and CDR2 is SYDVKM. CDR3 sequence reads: CASSFRGPLLYEQYF. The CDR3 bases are TGTGCCAGCAGTTTTAGAGGGCCCCTTCTTTACGAGCAGTACTTC.

The CDR3 is CASSVTAGVTGELFF. CDR3 nucleotides: TGTGCCAGCAGCGTAACAGCGGGGGTGACCGGGGAGCTGTTTTTT. The chain employs TRBV9 and TRBJ2-2, with TRBD2 matching over 8 bases. Trimming removed 1 base from V and 5 bases from J; junction bases left unmatched: 4. CDR1 and CDR2 (germline): SGDLS, YYNGEE. The CDR3 runs to 15 residues.

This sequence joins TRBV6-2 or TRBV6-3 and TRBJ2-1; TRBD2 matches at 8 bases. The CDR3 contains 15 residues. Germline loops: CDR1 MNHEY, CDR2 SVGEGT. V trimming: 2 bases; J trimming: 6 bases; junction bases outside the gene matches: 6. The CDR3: CASSYQGTRGNEQFF. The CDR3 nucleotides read TGTGCCAGCAGTTACCAGGGGACTAGGGGCAATGAGCAGTTCTTC.

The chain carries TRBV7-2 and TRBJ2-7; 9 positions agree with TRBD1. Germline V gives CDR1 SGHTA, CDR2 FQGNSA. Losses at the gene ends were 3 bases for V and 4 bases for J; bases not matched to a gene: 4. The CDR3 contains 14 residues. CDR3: CASSFGQGLYEQYF. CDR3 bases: TGTGCCAGCAGCTTCGGACAGGGGTTGTACGAGCAGTACTTC.

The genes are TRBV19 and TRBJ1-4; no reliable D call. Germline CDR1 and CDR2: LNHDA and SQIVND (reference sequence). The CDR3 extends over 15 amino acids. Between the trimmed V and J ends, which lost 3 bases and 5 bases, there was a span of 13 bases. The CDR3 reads CASSISGSLNEKLFF. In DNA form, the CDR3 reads TGTGCCAGTAGTATCTCTGGGAGTCTAAATGAAAAACTGTTTTTT.

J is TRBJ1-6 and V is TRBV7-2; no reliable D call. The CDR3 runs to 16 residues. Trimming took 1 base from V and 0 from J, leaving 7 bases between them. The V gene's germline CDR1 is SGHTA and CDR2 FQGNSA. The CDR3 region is CASSLEWSSYNSPLHF. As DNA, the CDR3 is TGTGCCAGCAGCTTAGAGTGGAGCTCCTATAATTCACCCCTCCACTTT.

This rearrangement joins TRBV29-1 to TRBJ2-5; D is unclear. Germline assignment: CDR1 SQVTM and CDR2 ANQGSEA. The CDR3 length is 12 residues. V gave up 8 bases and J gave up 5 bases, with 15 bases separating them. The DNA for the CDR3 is TGCAGCTCTCGAAAGTTCGGGGAGACCCAGTACTTC. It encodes CSSRKFGETQYF.

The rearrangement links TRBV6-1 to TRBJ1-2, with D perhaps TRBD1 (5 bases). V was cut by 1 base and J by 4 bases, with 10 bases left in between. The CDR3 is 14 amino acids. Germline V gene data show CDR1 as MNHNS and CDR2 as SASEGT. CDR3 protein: CASSEVGALYGYTF. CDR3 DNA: TGTGCCAGCAGTGAAGTAGGGGCCCTCTATGGCTACACCTTC.

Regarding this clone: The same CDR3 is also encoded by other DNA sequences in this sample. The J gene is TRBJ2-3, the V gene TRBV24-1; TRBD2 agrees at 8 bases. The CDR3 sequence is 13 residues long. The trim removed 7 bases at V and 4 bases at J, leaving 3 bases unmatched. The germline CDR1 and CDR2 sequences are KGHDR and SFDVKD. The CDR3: CATSGGAADTQYF. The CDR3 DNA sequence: TGTGCCACCAGCGGGGGGGCGGCAGATACGCAGTATTTT.

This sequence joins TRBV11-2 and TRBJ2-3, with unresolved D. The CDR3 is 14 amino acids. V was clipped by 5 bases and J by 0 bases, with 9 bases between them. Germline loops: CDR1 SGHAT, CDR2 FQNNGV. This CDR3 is CASSIRLSTDTQYF. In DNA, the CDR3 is TGTGCCAGCAGCATCCGACTGAGCACAGATACGCAGTATTTT.

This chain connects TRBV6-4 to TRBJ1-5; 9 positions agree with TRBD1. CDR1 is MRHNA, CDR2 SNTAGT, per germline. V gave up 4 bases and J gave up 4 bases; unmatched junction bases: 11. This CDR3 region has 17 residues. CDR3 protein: CASSGPRDREGNQPQHF. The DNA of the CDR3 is TGTGCCAGCAGTGGCCCCCGGGACAGGGAGGGTAATCAGCCCCAGCATTTT.

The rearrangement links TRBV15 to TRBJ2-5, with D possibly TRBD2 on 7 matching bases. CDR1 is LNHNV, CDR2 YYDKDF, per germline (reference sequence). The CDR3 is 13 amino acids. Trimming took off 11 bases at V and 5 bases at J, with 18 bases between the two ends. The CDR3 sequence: CASGGGAWETQYF. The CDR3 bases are TGTGCCTCCGGAGGGGGGGCATGGGAGACCCAGTACTTC.